Presented here are 25 T cell receptor beta chains from one specimen sequenced in a study of blood T cell repertoires in COVID-19. Assay: immunoSEQ multiplex PCR; the TCRdb copy retains only in-frame clones and omits some. In the table there are fewer than 250,000 clones, about 83% of which are singletons. The sequenced sample consisted of PBMCs or T cells enriched from blood (not recorded which). The receptors here all came from a woman aged 40 to 55 who had been exposed to COVID-19.

V usage is TRBV5-4 and J usage is TRBJ2-1; 11 nucleotides match TRBD2. The CDR3 covers 15 residues. The V and J ends lost 2 bases and 4 bases, in that order; junction bases with no gene match: 2. Germline V gives CDR1 SGHNT, CDR2 YYREEE (reference sequence). The CDR3 DNA is TGTGCCAGCAGCTTAACTAGCGGGGGTTACAATGAGCAGTTCTTC. Protein: CASSLTSGGYNEQFF.

The rearrangement uses TRBV5-6 and TRBJ1-1; D gene ambiguous. Per germline, CDR1 SGHDT and CDR2 YYEEEE. This CDR3 contains 16 residues. Trimming shortened V by 4 bases and J by 0 bases, and 16 bases separated the two germline ends. As DNA, the CDR3 is TGTGCCAGCAGCCATTTTAGCAGAAATTTGAACACTGAAGCTTTCTTT. Translating gives CASSHFSRNLNTEAFF. The full variable domain, its missing parts supplied by reference TRBV5-6 and TRBJ1-1, is DAGVTQSPTHLIKTRGQQVTLRCSPKSGHDTVSWYQQALGQGPQFIFQYYEEEERQRGNFPDRFSGHQFPNYSSELNVNALLLGDSALYLCASSHFSRNLNTEAFFGQGTRLTVV.

This sequence joins TRBV5-4 and TRBJ1-3, with 8 bases identical to TRBD1. The CDR3 runs 16 residues. The V gene's germline CDR1 is SGHNT and CDR2 YYREEE (reference sequence). Trimming at V came to 4 bases and at J to 3 bases, leaving 9 bases not matched to a gene. The DNA of the CDR3 is TGTGCCAGCAGCACGGGACAGGAGGTCGGTGGAAACACCATATATTTT. Translation: CASSTGQEVGGNTIYF.

Turning to this clone: A much larger clone differs by one base, so this may be a read error. The chain links TRBV3-1 (or the pseudogene TRBV3-2) to TRBJ2-5; 8 nucleotides agree with TRBD2. Germline CDR1 is LGHDT and CDR2 is YNNKEL (reference sequence). After removal of 1 base from V and 2 bases from J, the junction contained 0 bases not matched to a gene. The CDR3 is 14 residues long. The CDR3 region has the DNA TGTGCCAGCAGCCAAGCGGGGGGGCAAGAGACCCAGTACTTC. Translating it yields CASSQAGGQETQYF.

In this sample, this clone turned up once. The chain joins TRBV18 to TRBJ2-1, with TRBD1 matching 8 bases. This CDR3 spans 13 amino acids. Trimming cost V 3 bases and J 8 bases; bases outside gene matches: 3. Germline CDR1 KGHSH, CDR2 LQKENI. CDR3 bases: TGTGCCAGCTCACCGGGACAGGATTATGAGCAGTTCTTC. It is translated as CASSPGQDYEQFF.

This clone was counted between two and nine times. This rearrangement joins TRBV5-1 to TRBJ2-7; 10 bases line up with TRBD2. This CDR3 region has 15 residues. Germline trimming cut 0 bases from V and 4 bases from J; bases unmatched to any gene: 4. Germline V gives CDR1 SGHRS, CDR2 YFSETQ. This chain's CDR3 is CASSLDGTSVYEQYF. As DNA, the CDR3 is TGCGCCAGCAGCTTGGACGGGACTAGCGTTTACGAGCAGTACTTC.

The CDR3 here is CASSLIRDTGGNEQFF. The CDR3 bases are TGTGCCAGTAGCCTGATCCGGGACACTGGTGGGAATGAGCAGTTCTTC. The chain has TRBV19 and TRBJ2-1, with D possibly being TRBD1 (6 bases). The V end was cut by 6 bases, the J end by 7 bases, with 22 bases between. The CDR3 extends over 16 amino acids. Germline V gene lookup returns CDR1 LNHDA and CDR2 SQIVND (reference sequence).

The genes are TRBV27 and TRBJ1-2, with TRBD1 matching 10 bases. CDR3 size: 15 residues. Germline CDR1 reads MNHEY; CDR2 reads SMNVEV (reference sequence). Trimming took 5 bases from V and 8 from J; bases not matched to a gene: 11. The CDR3 spells CASSITGQGRQGYTF. Here the CDR3 DNA reads TGTGCCAGCAGTATCACGGGACAGGGGCGGCAGGGCTACACCTTC.

The chain recombines TRBV7-9 with TRBJ1-1; D remains ambiguous. This CDR3 region has 13 residues. The germline V gene encodes CDR1 SEHNR and CDR2 FQNEAQ (reference sequence). V was clipped by 4 bases and J by 9 bases, with 15 bases between them. CDR3 region: CASSSTASSQAFF. DNA of the CDR3: TGTGCCAGCAGCTCAACGGCCTCTAGTCAAGCTTTCTTT.

The chain is built from TRBV5-1 and TRBJ2-3; 8 nucleotides align to TRBD2. The CDR3 length is 17 residues. CDR1 and CDR2 from the germline V gene are SGHRS and YFSETQ. V lost 2 bases, J lost 1 base, and 9 bases stayed unmatched. CDR3: CASSLTSGLIGTDTQYF. The CDR3 DNA reads as TGCGCCAGCAGCTTAACTAGCGGACTCATAGGCACAGATACGCAGTATTTT.

The chain combines TRBV2 with TRBJ1-1; D is ambiguous. Trimming took 7 bases from V and 10 from J, leaving 19 bases between them. The CDR3 is made up of 13 amino acids. CDR1 is SNHLY and CDR2 is FYNNEI in the germline V gene. CDR3 residues: CASNRVLNEVAFF. CDR3 nucleotide sequence: TGTGCCAGCAACCGCGTCCTGAACGAGGTAGCTTTCTTT.

V usage is TRBV9 and J usage is TRBJ2-1; D uncertain. There are 13 residues in the CDR3. The germline V and J ends were trimmed by 0 bases and 5 bases, with 6 bases remaining between them. The V gene's germline CDR1 is SGDLS and CDR2 YYNGEE. The CDR3 DNA reads as TGTGCCAGCAGCGTAGGCGCAAACAATGAGCAGTTCTTC. This translates into CASSVGANNEQFF.

The chain combines TRBV4-2 with TRBJ1-1; TRBD1 matches 9 bases. CDR3 size: 18 residues. The V segment lost 0 bases and the J segment 0 bases; nucleotides outside the gene matches: 8. Germline V CDR1 and CDR2: LGHNA, YNFKEQ. The CDR3 here is CASSQEMVQGALNTEAFF. The DNA of the CDR3 is TGTGCCAGCAGCCAAGAAATGGTACAGGGGGCCTTGAACACTGAAGCTTTCTTT.

The CDR3 sequence is CASSSNAGEDEKLFF. CDR3 in DNA: TGTGCCAGCAGCTCTAACGCGGGGGAGGATGAAAAACTGTTTTTT. This chain links TRBV5-4 with TRBJ1-4, with a weak D call TRBD1 (5 bases). V dropped 3 bases and J dropped 6 bases, with 15 bases sitting between them. The CDR3 is 15 residues long. CDR1 SGHNT and CDR2 YYREEE come from the germline V gene (reference sequence).

The chain uses TRBV18 and TRBJ2-5; TRBD1 agrees at 8 bases. The germline CDR1 and CDR2 sequences are KGHSH and LQKENI. V was pared by 5 bases and J by 4 bases, with 3 bases of the junction left unmatched. This CDR3 contains 13 residues. For the CDR3, the DNA is TGTGCCAGCTCAAGAGGACAGGGAGAGACCCAGTACTTC. Protein sequence: CASSRGQGETQYF.

V and J are TRBV6-5 and TRBJ2-1; TRBD1 might be the D (5 bases). CDR3 size: 12 residues. The germline gives CDR1 MNHEY, CDR2 SVGAGI. V was trimmed by 6 bases and J by 4 bases, leaving 7 bases between them. The CDR3 loop reads CASSRQYNEQFF. The DNA for the CDR3 is TGTGCCAGCAGCCGACAGTACAATGAGCAGTTCTTC.

CDR3 sequence (DNA): TGTGCCACCACCCAAGGGGGGACTAGCGGGGGGGCCACAGATACGCAGTATTTT. Translation: CATTQGGTSGGATDTQYF. V and J are TRBV24-1 and TRBJ2-3; the match to TRBD2 covers 16 bases. V shed 8 bases and J 2 bases; nucleotides not matched to a gene: 9. CDR1 and CDR2 (germline): KGHDR, SFDVKD. The CDR3 extends over 18 amino acids.

The chain uses TRBV7-8 and TRBJ1-2; 9 bases map to TRBD1. V lost 3 bases to trimming and J lost 4 bases; unmatched junction nucleotides: 6. Germline V lookup: CDR1 SGHVS, CDR2 FQNEAQ. The CDR3 length is 15 residues. The CDR3 spells CASSFYRGRSYGYTF. CDR3 DNA: TGTGCCAGCAGCTTTTACAGGGGGCGAAGCTATGGCTACACCTTC.

The V call is TRBV6-4, the J call TRBJ1-2, with D maybe TRBD1 (5 bases). This CDR3 spans 16 amino acids. V dropped 6 bases and J dropped 4 bases, with 21 bases sitting between them. Germline V gene data show CDR1 as MRHNA and CDR2 as SNTAGT. The CDR3 reads CASSAYGGDSTYGYTF. The CDR3 DNA reads TGTGCCAGCAGCGCCTATGGCGGGGACTCTACCTATGGCTACACCTTC.

The chain has TRBV10-3 and TRBJ2-3; 11 positions agree with TRBD2. With 11 bases clipped from V and 6 bases from J, the junction kept 10 bases outside the gene matches. The CDR3 is 14 residues long. The germline gives CDR1 ENHRY, CDR2 SYGVKD. The CDR3 region has the DNA TGTGCCTCCTTAGCGGGGGGGCCCATCGATACGCAGTATTTT. Its protein is CASLAGGPIDTQYF.

The CDR3 protein is CASSLGGYQETQYF. Written as DNA, the CDR3 is TGTGCCAGCAGCTTAGGAGGGTACCAAGAGACCCAGTACTTC. The chain joins TRBV7-9 to TRBJ2-5; D possibly corresponds to TRBD2 (5 bases). Germline CDR1 is SEHNR and CDR2 is FQNEAQ (reference sequence). The V end lost 1 base, the J end lost 0 bases, and 6 bases lay between the germline ends. This CDR3 region has 14 residues.

This chain links TRBV30 with TRBJ1-3, with TRBD1 as a possible D gene (6 bases). Germline V gene lookup returns CDR1 GTSNPN and CDR2 SVGIG (reference sequence). This CDR3 has 18 amino acids. V shed 2 bases and J shed 2 bases, with 22 bases lying between them. CDR3 sequence (DNA): TGTGCCTGGAGTAACTCCATAAACAGGGTGAATGCTGGAAACACCATATATTTT. Translated: CAWSNSINRVNAGNTIYF. Based on the CDR3 plus reference TRBV30 and TRBJ1-3, the full variable domain is SQTIHQWPATLVQPVGSPLSLECTVEGTSNPNLYWYRQAAGRGLQLLFYSVGIGQISSEVPQNLSASRPQDRQFILSSKKLLLSDSGFYLCAWSNSINRVNAGNTIYFGEGSWLTVV.

The J gene is TRBJ1-4, the V gene TRBV6-4, with a weak D call TRBD1 (5 bases). CDR1 is MRHNA and CDR2 is SNTAGT in the germline V gene. V dropped 8 bases and J dropped 5 bases, with 12 bases sitting between them. This CDR3 comprises 13 residues. CDR3 region: CASRRGQNEKLFF. The CDR3 coding sequence is TGTGCCAGCCGGAGGGGTCAAAATGAAAAACTGTTTTTT.

V and J are TRBV6-4 and TRBJ1-1, with D possibly matching TRBD1 (5 bases). Germline CDR1 reads MRHNA; CDR2 reads SNTAGT. The CDR3 has 13 amino acids. V lost 4 bases and J 5 bases, leaving 11 bases between the germline ends. CDR3 protein: CASSGQMGTEAFF. The CDR3 DNA reads as TGTGCCAGCAGTGGACAGATGGGGACTGAAGCTTTCTTT.

The rearrangement joins TRBV3-1 (or the pseudogene TRBV3-2) to TRBJ2-3; 8 nucleotides line up with TRBD2. J lost 2 bases, V lost 4 bases, and 11 bases had no gene match. Germline CDR1 is LGHDT and CDR2 is YNNKEL (reference sequence). This CDR3 is 17 amino acids long. Written as DNA, the CDR3 is TGTGCCAGCAGCCCGGGCGGCCCACTAGCGGACACAGATACGCAGTATTTT. This translates into CASSPGGPLADTDTQYF.